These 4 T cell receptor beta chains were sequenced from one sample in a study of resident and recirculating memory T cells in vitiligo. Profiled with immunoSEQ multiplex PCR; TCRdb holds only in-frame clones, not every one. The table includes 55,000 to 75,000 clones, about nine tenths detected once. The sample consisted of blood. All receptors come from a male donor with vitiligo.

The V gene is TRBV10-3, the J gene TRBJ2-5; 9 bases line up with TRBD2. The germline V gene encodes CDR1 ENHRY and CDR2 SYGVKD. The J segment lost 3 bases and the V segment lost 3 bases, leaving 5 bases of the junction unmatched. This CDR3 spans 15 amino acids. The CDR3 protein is CAISDWAGGKETQYF. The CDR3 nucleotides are TGTGCCATCAGTGACTGGGCGGGGGGGAAAGAGACCCAGTACTTC.

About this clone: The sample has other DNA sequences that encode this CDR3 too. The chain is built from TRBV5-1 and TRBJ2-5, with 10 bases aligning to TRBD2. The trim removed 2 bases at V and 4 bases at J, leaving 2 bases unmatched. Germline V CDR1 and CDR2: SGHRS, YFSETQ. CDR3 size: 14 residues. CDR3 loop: CASSLAGGPETQYF. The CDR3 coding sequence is TGCGCCAGCAGCTTAGCGGGGGGGCCAGAGACCCAGTACTTC.

The CDR3 loop is CASSWVAGGPDEQFF. Written as DNA, the CDR3 is TGTGCCAGCAGTTGGGTAGCGGGGGGGCCCGATGAGCAGTTCTTC. This chain links TRBV2 with TRBJ2-1, with TRBD2 identical over 11 bases. The CDR3 loop spans 15 amino acids. The germline V gene has CDR1 SNHLY and CDR2 FYNNEI. The J segment lost 8 bases and the V segment lost 5 bases, leaving 8 bases of the junction unmatched. The entire variable domain, with the rest obtained from reference TRBV2 and TRBJ2-1, is as follows: EPEVTQTPSHQVTQMGQEVILRCVPISNHLYFYWYRQILGQKVEFLVSFYNNEISEKSEIFDDQFSVERPDGSNFTLKIRSTKLEDSAMYFCASSWVAGGPDEQFFGPGTRLTVL.

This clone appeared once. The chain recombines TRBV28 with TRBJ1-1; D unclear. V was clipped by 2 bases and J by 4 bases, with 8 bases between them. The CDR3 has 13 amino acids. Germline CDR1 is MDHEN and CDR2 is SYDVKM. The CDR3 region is CASSLDTATEAFF. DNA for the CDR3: TGTGCCAGCAGTTTAGATACAGCCACTGAAGCTTTCTTT.